This entry lists 25 T cell receptor beta chains sequenced from one sample in a study of blood T cell repertoires in COVID-19. TCRdb's table, derived via immunoSEQ multiplex PCR, lists solely in-frame clones and lacks some. This table holds approximately 260,000 clones, 88% found once. The sequencing sample was made of PBMCs or T cells enriched from blood (not recorded which). The receptor set was obtained from a woman between 35 and 50 years old with acute COVID-19.

This clone has a single count. V usage is TRBV25-1 and J usage is TRBJ2-7, with D possibly being TRBD1 (6 bases). Germline loops: CDR1 MGHDK, CDR2 SYGVNS. The CDR3 is 15 residues long. V dropped 4 bases and J dropped 3 bases, with 16 bases sitting between them. Here the CDR3 DNA reads TGTGCCAGCAGTGGATATCCGGGACAACTCTACGAGCAGTACTTC. Protein sequence: CASSGYPGQLYEQYF.

This sequence joins TRBV28 and TRBJ1-1; D possibly corresponds to TRBD1 (5 bases). Germline-derived CDR1 and CDR2 are MDHEN and SYDVKM. The CDR3 has 13 amino acids. Trimming removed 8 bases from V and 6 bases from J, with 16 bases in between. The CDR3 region has the DNA TGTGCCAGCCAGGGTGATTCGCGTCCTGAAGCTTTCTTT. Translation: CASQGDSRPEAFF.

As for this clone: Other DNA variants within this sample encode the same CDR3. The chain recombines TRBV7-3 with TRBJ1-1; possibly TRBD1 for D (6 bases). The V end was cut by 4 bases, the J end by 1 base, with 7 bases between. There are 13 residues in the CDR3. Germline-derived CDR1 and CDR2 are SGHTA and FQGTGA. This chain's CDR3 is CASSSGQNTEAFF. The CDR3 DNA reads as TGTGCCAGCAGCTCGGGACAGAACACTGAAGCTTTCTTT. The complete variable domain, with remaining parts taken from reference TRBV7-3 and TRBJ1-1, reads GAGVSQTPSNKVTEKGKYVELRCDPISGHTALYWYRQSLGQGPEFLIYFQGTGAADDSGLPNDRFFAVRPEGSVSTLKIQRTERGDSAVYLCASSSGQNTEAFFGQGTRLTVV.

Written as DNA, the CDR3 is TGTGCCACCCGGGGGAGGGCCTCCGAAGAGACCCAGTACTTC. Its protein product is CATRGRASEETQYF. This chain uses TRBV27 with TRBJ2-5; the match to TRBD2 covers 7 bases. Looked up from germline, CDR1 is MNHEY and CDR2 is SMNVEV (reference sequence). The J segment lost 3 bases and the V segment lost 10 bases, leaving 11 bases of the junction unmatched. This CDR3 is built from 14 residues.

V gene TRBV7-2 combines with J gene TRBJ2-7; D not resolved. V lost 6 bases to trimming and J lost 1 base, with 10 bases between them. The CDR3 runs to 13 residues. Germline CDR1 reads SGHTA; CDR2 reads FQGNSA. CDR3 sequence (DNA): TGTGCCAGCAGTCTTGGCCGTTCCTACGAGCAGTACGTC. It yields the protein CASSLGRSYEQYV.

This sequence joins TRBV18 and TRBJ2-7; a weak D match, TRBD1 (5 bases). The length of the CDR3 is 14 residues. V shed 1 base and J shed 4 bases, with 11 bases lying between them. The germline V gene has CDR1 KGHSH and CDR2 LQKENI. CDR3 sequence: CASSPRRTTYEQYV. CDR3 coding DNA: TGTGCCAGCTCACCACGTAGGACAACTTACGAGCAGTACGTC.

The chain has TRBV28 and TRBJ1-2, with TRBD1 matching over 9 bases. The CDR3 has 14 residues. Germline-derived CDR1 and CDR2 are MDHEN and SYDVKM. V trimming: 6 bases; J trimming: 8 bases; junction bases outside the gene matches: 10. The CDR3 here is CASSVKQGAGGYTF. The CDR3 nucleotides read TGTGCCAGCAGCGTAAAACAGGGGGCGGGAGGCTACACCTTC.

This chain joins TRBV3-1 (or the pseudogene TRBV3-2) and TRBJ1-2; a possible D gene is TRBD1 (5 bases). The CDR3 consists of 14 residues. Trimming left V 3 bases short and J 6 bases short, with 14 bases between. Germline-derived CDR1 and CDR2 are LGHDT and YNNKEL (reference sequence). As DNA, the CDR3 is TGTGCCAGCAGCCAGATGACAGTGATGCATGGCTACACCTTC. It yields the protein CASSQMTVMHGYTF.

The J gene is TRBJ2-5, the V gene TRBV5-6; the D gene is possibly TRBD2 (5 bases). This CDR3 region has 18 residues. CDR1 SGHDT and CDR2 YYEEEE come from the germline V gene. Trimming left V 0 bases short and J 5 bases short, with 23 bases between. The CDR3 coding sequence is TGTGCCAGCAGCTTGGAGGACTCGGCGAACTACTTTTGGGAGACCCAGTACTTC. Residues: CASSLEDSANYFWETQYF. The complete variable domain, with remaining parts taken from reference TRBV5-6 and TRBJ2-5, reads DAGVTQSPTHLIKTRGQQVTLRCSPKSGHDTVSWYQQALGQGPQFIFQYYEEEERQRGNFPDRFSGHQFPNYSSELNVNALLLGDSALYLCASSLEDSANYFWETQYFGPGTRLLVL.

Here the CDR3 reads CASSVGSPTYEQYV. CDR3 nucleotide sequence: TGTGCCAGCAGCGTAGGATCCCCTACCTACGAGCAGTACGTC. The V gene is TRBV9, the J gene TRBJ2-7; D is unclear. The V end was cut by 0 bases, the J end by 2 bases, with 9 bases between. The CDR3 loop spans 14 amino acids. Per germline, CDR1 SGDLS and CDR2 YYNGEE.

This chain uses TRBV7-9 with TRBJ2-7, with TRBD1 identical over 9 bases. CDR3 length equals 14 residues. V trimming: 4 bases; J trimming: 4 bases; junction bases outside the gene matches: 5. Per the germline V gene, CDR1 is SEHNR and CDR2 is FQNEAQ (reference sequence). The CDR3 DNA sequence: TGTGCCAGCAGCTCGTCGGGACAGGGATACGAGCAGTACTTC. Translated, it gives CASSSSGQGYEQYF.

The rearrangement uses TRBV7-9 and TRBJ1-2; D gene unclear. The CDR3 is made up of 15 amino acids. V lost 5 bases to trimming and J lost 0 bases, with 13 bases between them. CDR1 is SEHNR, CDR2 FQNEAQ, per germline (reference sequence). The chain's CDR3 is CASSVDIIPNYGYTF. The CDR3 DNA follows: TGTGCCAGCAGCGTAGACATAATCCCTAACTATGGCTACACCTTC.

This clone was detected only once. The J gene is TRBJ2-7, the V gene TRBV7-9; no reliable D call. The germline V and J ends were trimmed by 2 bases and 0 bases, with 5 bases remaining between them. CDR1 is SEHNR and CDR2 is FQNEAQ in the germline V gene (reference sequence). CDR3 length equals 13 residues. CDR3 protein: CASSLSSSYEQYV. The CDR3 coding sequence is TGTGCCAGCAGCTTATCCTCCTCCTACGAGCAGTACGTC.

This clone was counted a single time. The chain uses TRBV18 and TRBJ2-3; no reliable D call. Germline lookup yields CDR1 KGHSH and CDR2 LQKENI. Trimming removed 2 bases from V and 2 bases from J, with 8 bases in between. The CDR3 consists of 14 residues. The CDR3 nucleotides read TGTGCCAGCTCACCAGGGCCCACCACAGATACGCAGTATTTT. Amino acids: CASSPGPTTDTQYF.

This clone was counted once. The rearrangement joins TRBV5-1 to TRBJ1-2, with TRBD1 matching over 8 bases. CDR1 and CDR2 (germline): SGHRS, YFSETQ. After removal of 0 bases from V and 7 bases from J, the junction contained 8 bases not matched to a gene. This CDR3 is built from 15 residues. CDR3 region: CASSLATGGARGYTF. DNA of the CDR3: TGCGCCAGCAGCTTGGCTACAGGGGGGGCGCGTGGCTACACCTTC.

The chain carries TRBV11-3 and TRBJ2-2; the D gene is possibly TRBD1 (5 bases). The V end was cut by 1 base, the J end by 5 bases, with 14 bases between. Germline V gene data show CDR1 as SGHNT and CDR2 as YENEEA. The CDR3 loop spans 16 amino acids. The CDR3 DNA follows: TGTGCCAGCAGCTTAGGAAGGGGTGACAGAACCGGGGAGCTGTTTTTT. Its protein is CASSLGRGDRTGELFF.

V is TRBV27 and J is TRBJ1-1; 10 nucleotides line up with TRBD1. With 3 bases clipped from V and 4 bases from J, the junction kept 11 bases outside the gene matches. The CDR3 consists of 17 residues. In germline, CDR1 is MNHEY, CDR2 SMNVEV (reference sequence). CDR3 nucleotide sequence: TGTGCCAGCAGTTTCCTCCGACCGGGACAGGGGAGCACTGAAGCTTTCTTT. It codes for CASSFLRPGQGSTEAFF.

The J gene is TRBJ1-3, the V gene TRBV19; D is undetermined. The CDR3 is 13 residues long. V was clipped by 3 bases and J by 2 bases, with 5 bases between them. The germline gives CDR1 LNHDA, CDR2 SQIVND (reference sequence). CDR3 sequence: CASSMQAGNTIYF. In DNA form, the CDR3 reads TGTGCCAGTAGTATGCAGGCTGGAAACACCATATATTTT. The full variable domain, its missing parts supplied by reference TRBV19 and TRBJ1-3, is DGGITQSPKYLFRKEGQNVTLSCEQNLNHDAMYWYRQDPGQGLRLIYYSQIVNDFQKGDIAEGYSVSREKKESFPLTVTSAQKNPTAFYLCASSMQAGNTIYFGEGSWLTVV.

The chain carries TRBV6-2 or TRBV6-3 and TRBJ2-3; 11 positions match TRBD2. This CDR3 has 19 amino acids. Germline V CDR1 and CDR2: MNHEY, SVGEGT. J was trimmed by 4 bases and V by 6 bases; bases with no gene match: 18. CDR3 DNA: TGTGCCAGCAGCCAACTAGCGGGAGTATCGTTGTTTCGCGCAGATACGCAGTATTTT. Translated, it gives CASSQLAGVSLFRADTQYF.

CDR3 region: CASSLDGGTSPYEQYV. CDR3 DNA sequence: TGTGCCAGCAGCTTAGACGGCGGGACGAGCCCCTACGAGCAGTACGTC. The rearrangement links TRBV28 to TRBJ2-7, with D tentatively TRBD2 (6 bases). The V end lost 6 bases, the J end lost 2 bases, and 20 bases lay between the germline ends. CDR3 length: 16 residues. Per the germline V gene, CDR1 is MDHEN and CDR2 is SYDVKM.

The chain uses TRBV19 and TRBJ2-7; TRBD2 agrees at 8 bases. The length of the CDR3 is 15 residues. The V segment lost 2 bases and the J segment 2 bases; nucleotides outside the gene matches: 5. CDR1 is LNHDA, CDR2 SQIVND, per germline (reference sequence). The CDR3 is CASSITLAGAYEQYV. In nucleotides, the CDR3 is TGTGCCAGTAGTATAACCCTAGCGGGCGCCTACGAGCAGTACGTC.

V and J are TRBV11-3 and TRBJ2-1; a possible D gene is TRBD2 (5 bases). V was clipped by 3 bases and J by 15 bases, with 21 bases between them. Germline lookup yields CDR1 SGHNT and CDR2 YENEEA. The CDR3 is 14 amino acids. The CDR3 bases are TGTGCCAGCAGCTTTCTCTCTGGTGGGAGTTGGACGTTCTTC. Translating it yields CASSFLSGGSWTFF.

The chain carries TRBV14 and TRBJ1-1, with D possibly matching TRBD1 (5 bases). Germline lookup yields CDR1 SGHDN and CDR2 FVKESK. With 0 bases removed from V and 5 bases from J, the gap between germline ends came to 16 bases. The CDR3 has 16 residues. CDR3 in amino acids: CASSQDLIQGGTEAFF. CDR3 bases: TGTGCCAGCAGCCAAGATCTTATTCAGGGTGGAACTGAAGCTTTCTTT.

The chain joins TRBV24-1 to TRBJ2-7, with D possibly TRBD1 on 5 matching bases. Trimming pared 5 bases from V and 2 bases from J, leaving 12 bases between. The CDR3 sequence is 14 residues long. Germline V lookup: CDR1 KGHDR, CDR2 SFDVKD. The CDR3 loop reads CATSVVRQTYEQYV. CDR3 nucleotides: TGTGCCACCAGTGTGGTCAGACAGACCTACGAGCAGTACGTC.

This clone was observed a few times. The rearrangement links TRBV27 to TRBJ1-1, with D possibly being TRBD1 (5 bases). CDR1 and CDR2 (germline): MNHEY, SMNVEV (reference sequence). The CDR3 extends over 14 amino acids. V lost 4 bases and J lost 3, with 12 bases in between. The CDR3 is CASSSAGWDTEAFF. For the CDR3, the DNA is TGTGCCAGCAGTTCCGCAGGGTGGGACACTGAAGCTTTCTTT.